This section outlines one T cell receptor (beta chain) sequence together with its context. The sample belongs to a study of shared clonotypes between healthy human individuals. Generated by immunoSEQ multiplex PCR, the TCRdb table keeps only in-frame clones and is missing some. The top ten hold about an eighth of the sample, which has 450,000 to 500,000 clones, 76% seen once. This CDR3 has 14 residues. CDR1 and CDR2 (germline): SGHTA, FQGNSA. Trimming took off 4 bases at V and 7 bases at J, with 17 bases between the two ends. All of the donors resided in Nashville, Tennessee, and each was a Caucasian adult.

This chain connects TRBV7-2 to TRBJ2-7, with D possibly matching TRBD2 (5 bases). The origin of this receptor is a woman in her thirties or forties in good health. Some clones in this sample may be carry-over from other donors' samples. Sequencing used PBMCs. This CDR3 is CASSSRGFWEEQYF. In DNA form, the CDR3 reads TGTGCCAGCAGCTCGAGAGGGTTTTGGGAAGAGCAGTACTTC.